This T cell receptor (beta chain) was found in a study of human T cells and chemical hapten exposure. Study information: The upper back received 0.01% DPC by patch testing, with results read at 6 days. Study-wide results and limits: Significantly more large CDR3 similarity clusters arose among expanded TCRs than among controls.

This clonotype was detected many times. Its antigen is undetermined. With 1 base removed from V and 1 base from J, the gap between germline ends came to 16 bases. Germline CDR1 reads SGHTA; CDR2 reads FQGNSA. The length of the CDR3 is 17 residues. MiXCR, applied by TCRdb to the RACE reads, yields one record per CDR3 protein. The sample carries tens of thousands of distinct CDR3 sequences, 8.5% to 9% recorded once. The time point here: patch test 2, 6 weeks after DPC sensitization. Treatment defined: therapeutic diphenylcyclopropenone sensitization with weekly scalp DPC. The V and J genes are TRBV7-2 and TRBJ1-1; D is possibly TRBD1 (5 bases). This sequence originates from a woman in her fifties or sixties with alopecia areata. Some clones in this sample may be carry-over from other donors' samples. Sequencing used whole blood, obtained in connection with sensitization to the hapten diphenylcyclopropenone (DPC). The CDR3 reads CASSLGGGAGTNTEAFF. CDR3 coding DNA: TGTGCCAGCAGCTTAGGGGGCGGAGCAGGAACGAACACTGAAGCTTTCTTT.